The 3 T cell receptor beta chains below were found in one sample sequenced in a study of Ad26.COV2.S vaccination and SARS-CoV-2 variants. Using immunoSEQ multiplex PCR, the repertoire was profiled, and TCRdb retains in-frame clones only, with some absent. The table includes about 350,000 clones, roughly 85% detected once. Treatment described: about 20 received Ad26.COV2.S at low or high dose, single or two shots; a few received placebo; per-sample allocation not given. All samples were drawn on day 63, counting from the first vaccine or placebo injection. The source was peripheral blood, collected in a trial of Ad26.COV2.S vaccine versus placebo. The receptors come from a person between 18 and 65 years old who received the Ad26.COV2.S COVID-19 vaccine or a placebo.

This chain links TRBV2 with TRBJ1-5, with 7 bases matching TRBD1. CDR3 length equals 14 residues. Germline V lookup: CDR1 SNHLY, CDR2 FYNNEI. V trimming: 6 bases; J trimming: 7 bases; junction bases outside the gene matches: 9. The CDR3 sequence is CASSYSTGRQPQHF. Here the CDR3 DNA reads TGTGCCAGCAGCTACTCGACAGGGCGCCAGCCCCAGCATTTT.

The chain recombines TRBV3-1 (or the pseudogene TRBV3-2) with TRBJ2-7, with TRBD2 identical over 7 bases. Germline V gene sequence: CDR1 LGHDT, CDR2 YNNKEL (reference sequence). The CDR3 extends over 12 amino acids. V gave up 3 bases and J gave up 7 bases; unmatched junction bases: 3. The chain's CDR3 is CASSHTAGEQYF. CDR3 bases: TGTGCCAGCAGCCACACAGCGGGGGAGCAGTACTTC.

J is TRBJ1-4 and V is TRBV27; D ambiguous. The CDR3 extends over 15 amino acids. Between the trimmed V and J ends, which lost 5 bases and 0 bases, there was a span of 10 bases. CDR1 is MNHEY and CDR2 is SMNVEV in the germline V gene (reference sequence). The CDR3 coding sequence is TGTGCCAGCAGTCGTGGGCCAACAACTAATGAAAAACTGTTTTTT. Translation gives CASSRGPTTNEKLFF.